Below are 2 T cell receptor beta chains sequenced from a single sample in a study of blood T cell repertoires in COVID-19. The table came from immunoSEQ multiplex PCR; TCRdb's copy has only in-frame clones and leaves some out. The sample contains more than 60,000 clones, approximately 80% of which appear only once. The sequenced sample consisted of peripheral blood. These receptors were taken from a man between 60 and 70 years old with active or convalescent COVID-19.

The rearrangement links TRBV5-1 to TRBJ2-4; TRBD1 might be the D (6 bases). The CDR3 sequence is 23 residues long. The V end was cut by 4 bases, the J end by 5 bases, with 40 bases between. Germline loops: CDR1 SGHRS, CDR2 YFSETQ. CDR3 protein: CASSEMLHETLRRNRVGENIQYF. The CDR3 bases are TGCGCCAGCAGCGAAATGCTCCACGAAACCCTCCGAAGAAACAGGGTTGGAGAAAACATTCAGTACTTC.

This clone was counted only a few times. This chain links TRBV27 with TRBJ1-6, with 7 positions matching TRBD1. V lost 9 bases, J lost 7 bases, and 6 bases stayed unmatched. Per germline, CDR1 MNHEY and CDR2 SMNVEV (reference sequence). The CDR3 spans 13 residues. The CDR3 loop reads CASSDRVNSPLHF. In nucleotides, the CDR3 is TGTGCCAGTAGCGACAGGGTGAATTCACCCCTCCACTTT.